These 27 T cell receptor beta chains came from one sample sequenced in a study of shared clonotypes between healthy human individuals. The repertoire was sequenced with immunoSEQ multiplex PCR; TCRdb's copy has only in-frame clones and lacks some. The table has roughly 2 million clones, about 94% seen once. The sample consisted of naive CD4+ T cells sorted from blood. The subset denotes: CD45RA+ positively selected. Receptors originate from a man between 18 and 29 years old in good health.

The J gene is TRBJ2-2, the V gene TRBV13; D uncertain. The V gene lost 5 bases and the J gene lost 5 bases, with 3 bases spanning the gap. Germline V gene sequence: CDR1 PRHDT, CDR2 FYEKMQ (reference sequence). This CDR3 comprises 11 residues. The chain's CDR3 is CASSATGELFF. CDR3 nucleotides: TGTGCCAGCAGCGCGACCGGGGAGCTGTTTTTT.

V and J are TRBV7-8 and TRBJ2-7; 7 positions agree with TRBD2. Trimming took 1 base from V and 4 from J; bases not matched to a gene: 7. CDR3 size: 15 residues. Germline CDR1 and CDR2: SGHVS and FQNEAQ. This CDR3 reads CASSLGEGEGYEQYF. CDR3 nucleotide sequence: TGTGCCAGCAGCTTAGGGGAGGGAGAAGGGTACGAGCAGTACTTC. Together with reference TRBV7-8 and TRBJ2-7, the CDR3 gives the full variable domain: GAGVSQSPRYKVAKRGQDVALRCDPISGHVSLFWYQQALGQGPEFLTYFQNEAQLDKSGLPSDRFFAERPEGSVSTLKIQRTQQEDSAVYLCASSLGEGEGYEQYFGPGTRLTVT.

This rearrangement joins TRBV11-1 to TRBJ2-7; possibly TRBD2 for D (6 bases). The germline gives CDR1 SGHAT, CDR2 FQDESV (reference sequence). V lost 4 bases and J lost 4, with 11 bases in between. The CDR3 is 13 residues long. In DNA, the CDR3 is TGTGCCAGCAGCTCCCGGAGGGGATACGAGCAGTACTTC. Its protein product is CASSSRRGYEQYF.

The genes are TRBV6-5 and TRBJ2-3; 8 positions match TRBD2. V was pared by 8 bases and J by 6 bases, with 13 bases of the junction left unmatched. Per the germline V gene, CDR1 is MNHEY and CDR2 is SVGAGI. The length of the CDR3 is 15 residues. The CDR3 region is CASLSRRGGRDTQYF. DNA of the CDR3: TGTGCCAGCCTTAGTAGACGGGGGGGCCGGGATACGCAGTATTTT.

The V call is TRBV7-9, the J call TRBJ1-5, with TRBD1 matching 7 bases. CDR1 SEHNR and CDR2 FQNEAQ come from the germline V gene (reference sequence). With 1 base clipped from V and 6 bases from J, the junction kept 3 bases outside the gene matches. The CDR3 covers 14 residues. CDR3 sequence reads: CASSLEGAGQPQHF. CDR3 in DNA: TGTGCCAGCAGCTTAGAGGGGGCGGGTCAGCCCCAGCATTTT. Drawing the rest from reference TRBV7-9 and TRBJ1-5, the complete variable domain is DTGVSQNPRHKITKRGQNVTFRCDPISEHNRLYWYRQTLGQGPEFLTYFQNEAQLEKSRLLSDRFSAERPKGSFSTLEIQRTEQGDSAMYLCASSLEGAGQPQHFGDGTRLSIL.

The chain couples TRBV30 to TRBJ2-5; TRBD2 aligns across 7 bases. This CDR3 comprises 15 residues. V lost 3 bases and J lost 1; bases outside the gene matches: 8. Germline V gene data show CDR1 as GTSNPN and CDR2 as SVGIG (reference sequence). CDR3 bases: TGTGCCTGGAGCGCGCTACTAGCGTCCCAAGAGACCCAGTACTTC. Its translation: CAWSALLASQETQYF.

The V gene is TRBV6-1, the J gene TRBJ2-7; the match to TRBD1 covers 8 bases. This CDR3 is 14 amino acids long. The germline CDR1 and CDR2 sequences are MNHNS and SASEGT. J was trimmed by 2 bases and V by 4 bases; bases with no gene match: 4. CDR3 protein: CASSGQGPTYEQYF. CDR3 sequence (DNA): TGTGCCAGCAGTGGACAGGGGCCTACCTACGAGCAGTACTTC.

J is TRBJ1-1 and V is TRBV30, with 8 bases lining up with TRBD1. CDR3 length equals 14 residues. Germline loops: CDR1 GTSNPN, CDR2 SVGIG (reference sequence). V dropped 1 base and J dropped 6; count of bases not matched to a gene: 7. The CDR3 sequence: CAWSGTGRISEAFF. CDR3 nucleotides: TGTGCCTGGAGTGGGACAGGGAGGATCTCTGAAGCTTTCTTT. Looking up the rest from reference TRBV30 and TRBJ1-1 gives the full variable domain: SQTIHQWPATLVQPVGSPLSLECTVEGTSNPNLYWYRQAAGRGLQLLFYSVGIGQISSEVPQNLSASRPQDRQFILSSKKLLLSDSGFYLCAWSGTGRISEAFFGQGTRLTVV.

The gene calls are TRBV13 and TRBJ2-5; D is unclear. The CDR3 consists of 15 residues. Germline V CDR1 and CDR2: PRHDT, FYEKMQ (reference sequence). Trimming stripped 0 bases from V and 2 bases from J, with 10 bases between. The CDR3: CASSLGLSSQETQYF. CDR3 bases: TGTGCCAGCAGCTTAGGTCTATCGTCACAAGAGACCCAGTACTTC.

V usage is TRBV19 and J usage is TRBJ1-2; D unresolved. The germline V gene has CDR1 LNHDA and CDR2 SQIVND (reference sequence). CDR3 size: 11 residues. V was clipped by 10 bases and J by 2 bases, with 8 bases between them. CDR3 nucleotide sequence: TGTGCCATCGAACGAAACTATGGCTACACCTTC. Translating gives CAIERNYGYTF.

The chain couples TRBV7-2 to TRBJ2-7; TRBD2 aligns across 11 bases. From germline, CDR1 is SGHTA and CDR2 FQGNSA. This CDR3 contains 17 residues. The V segment lost 1 base and the J segment 2 bases; nucleotides outside the gene matches: 7. The CDR3 DNA sequence: TGTGCCAGCAGCTTAGTATTTGGGACTAGCGGAACCTACGAGCAGTACTTC. It codes for CASSLVFGTSGTYEQYF.

The chain has TRBV7-2 and TRBJ1-2; a weak D match, TRBD1 (5 bases). From germline, CDR1 is SGHTA and CDR2 FQGNSA. V was clipped by 1 base and J by 2 bases, with 11 bases between them. CDR3 size: 15 residues. CDR3 residues: CASSLGPQENYGYTF. The CDR3 nucleotides read TGTGCCAGCAGCTTAGGCCCACAGGAGAACTATGGCTACACCTTC.

Of note for this clone: Other DNA sequences in this sample translate to the same CDR3. The gene calls are TRBV5-1 and TRBJ2-2, with D unclear. The V end was cut by 2 bases, the J end by 3 bases, with 5 bases between. In germline, CDR1 is SGHRS, CDR2 YFSETQ. The CDR3 is made up of 13 amino acids. CDR3 DNA sequence: TGCGCCAGCAGCTTAAGAGACACCGGGGAGCTGTTTTTT. It yields the protein CASSLRDTGELFF.

To note about this clone: Distinct nucleotide sequences in the sample also encode this CDR3. The chain couples TRBV30 to TRBJ1-1, with 9 bases fitting TRBD1. The CDR3 is 13 amino acids. CDR1 and CDR2 (germline): GTSNPN, SVGIG (reference sequence). V was clipped by 0 bases and J by 7 bases; unmatched bases: 3. The chain's CDR3 is CAWSVQGAGEAFF. As DNA, the CDR3 is TGTGCCTGGAGTGTACAGGGGGCAGGTGAAGCTTTCTTT.

Comment on this clone: At the DNA level, this CDR3 is encoded by other sequences in the same sample as well. The gene calls are TRBV19 and TRBJ1-1; possibly TRBD1 for D (6 bases). Trimming removed 4 bases at V and 1 base at J, with 10 bases between. Germline CDR1 and CDR2: LNHDA and SQIVND (reference sequence). The CDR3 is made up of 14 amino acids. The CDR3 reads CASSTGQRNTEAFF. CDR3 DNA sequence: TGTGCCAGTAGTACCGGACAGCGGAACACTGAAGCTTTCTTT. The full variable domain, in which reference TRBV19 and TRBJ1-1 provide the parts outside the CDR3, is DGGITQSPKYLFRKEGQNVTLSCEQNLNHDAMYWYRQDPGQGLRLIYYSQIVNDFQKGDIAEGYSVSREKKESFPLTVTSAQKNPTAFYLCASSTGQRNTEAFFGQGTRLTVV.

The gene calls are TRBV6-1 and TRBJ1-2, with 9 bases identical to TRBD1. The CDR3 loop spans 13 amino acids. J gave up 7 bases and V 4 bases, and 4 bases lay outside the gene matches. Germline V gives CDR1 MNHNS, CDR2 SASEGT. In nucleotides, the CDR3 is TGTGCCAGCAGTGCCGGGACAGGGATTGGCTACACCTTC. Amino acid sequence: CASSAGTGIGYTF.

The table lists this clone with a count of one. V usage is TRBV11-2 and J usage is TRBJ2-7; 9 bases line up with TRBD1. Trimming took 5 bases from V and 5 from J; bases not matched to a gene: 10. CDR3 length equals 15 residues. From germline, CDR1 is SGHAT and CDR2 FQNNGV. CDR3 sequence reads: CASSAHGTGNHEQYF. For the CDR3, the DNA is TGTGCCAGCAGCGCCCACGGGACAGGGAACCACGAGCAGTACTTC.

V gene TRBV14 combines with J gene TRBJ2-7; 9 nucleotides agree with TRBD2. Germline values: CDR1 SGHDN, CDR2 FVKESK. The V and J ends lost 4 bases and 3 bases, in that order; junction bases with no gene match: 4. The CDR3 spans 14 residues. CDR3 in amino acids: CASSPDSGGYEQYF. For the CDR3, the DNA is TGTGCCAGCAGCCCCGATAGCGGGGGCTACGAGCAGTACTTC.

The chain joins TRBV28 to TRBJ2-1; D possibly matches TRBD1 or TRBD2 (6 bases each). The ends were cut back, 1 base at V and 6 bases at J, with 10 bases in the middle. From germline, CDR1 is MDHEN and CDR2 SYDVKM. The CDR3 runs 14 residues. CDR3 sequence (DNA): TGTGCCAGCAGTTTATTAGGGGGGCGCAATGAGCAGTTCTTC. It translates to CASSLLGGRNEQFF.

V usage is TRBV28 and J usage is TRBJ2-7; D may be TRBD1 or TRBD2 (5 bases each). CDR3 length: 14 residues. Germline lookup yields CDR1 MDHEN and CDR2 SYDVKM. Trimming took 2 bases from V and 5 from J, leaving 13 bases between them. The CDR3 is CASSLPPGTDEQYF. CDR3 DNA: TGTGCCAGCAGTTTACCCCCAGGGACCGACGAGCAGTACTTC. Full variable domain (outside the CDR3, taken from reference TRBV28 and TRBJ2-7): DVKVTQSSRYLVKRTGEKVFLECVQDMDHENMFWYRQDPGLGLRLIYFSYDVKMKEKGDIPEGYSVSREKKERFSLILESASTNQTSMYLCASSLPPGTDEQYFGPGTRLTVT.

The V call is TRBV4-2, the J call TRBJ2-1, with 8 bases matching TRBD2. The germline V gene encodes CDR1 LGHNA and CDR2 YNFKEQ. V gave up 4 bases and J gave up 7 bases; unmatched junction bases: 9. The CDR3 contains 15 residues. The CDR3 sequence: CASSRHGGERNEQFF. For the CDR3, the DNA is TGTGCCAGCAGCCGCCACGGGGGGGAGAGGAATGAGCAGTTCTTC.

The chain combines TRBV6-5 with TRBJ2-1; D remains ambiguous. Germline V lookup: CDR1 MNHEY, CDR2 SVGAGI. This CDR3 has 14 amino acids. Trimming removed 5 bases from V and 1 base from J, with 9 bases in between. The CDR3 spells CASSPDLSYNEQFF. The CDR3 DNA reads TGTGCCAGCAGTCCTGATTTGTCCTACAATGAGCAGTTCTTC.

This chain links TRBV6-5 with TRBJ1-1, with 7 bases lining up with TRBD1. This CDR3 contains 15 residues. CDR1 and CDR2 from the germline V gene are MNHEY and SVGAGI. The ends lost 6 bases at V and 2 bases at J; junction bases unmatched: 9. Written as DNA, the CDR3 is TGTGCCAGCAGCTCCCCAGGGGGGGCCAACACTGAAGCTTTCTTT. Amino acid sequence: CASSSPGGANTEAFF.

This clone came up once. The CDR3 DNA follows: TGTGCCAGCAGTTCCACATCGAACACCGGGGAGCTGTTTTTT. Translation: CASSSTSNTGELFF. This sequence joins TRBV2 and TRBJ2-2; unclear D gene. Trimming took off 5 bases at V and 0 bases at J, with 7 bases between the two ends. CDR1 is SNHLY and CDR2 is FYNNEI in the germline V gene. The CDR3 runs to 14 residues.

The chain has TRBV30 and TRBJ2-5; the match to TRBD1 covers 7 bases. V was clipped by 0 bases and J by 5 bases; unmatched bases: 9. The CDR3 totals 15 residues. Germline-derived CDR1 and CDR2 are GTSNPN and SVGIG (reference sequence). The CDR3 sequence: CAWSVWGRGLETQYF. For the CDR3, the DNA is TGTGCCTGGAGTGTATGGGGCAGGGGGTTGGAGACCCAGTACTTC.

The chain links TRBV27 to TRBJ2-3; the match to TRBD2 covers 11 bases. The length of the CDR3 is 16 residues. Trimming removed 2 bases from V and 15 bases from J; junction bases left unmatched: 16. In germline, CDR1 is MNHEY, CDR2 SMNVEV (reference sequence). CDR3 protein: CASSLILAGGPPGLYF. The CDR3 nucleotides are TGTGCCAGCAGTTTAATTCTAGCGGGGGGCCCCCCCGGGCTTTATTTT.

Here the CDR3 DNA reads TGCAGCGTCCGCAGGACAGCCGAAGAGACCCAGTACTTC. Protein product: CSVRRTAEETQYF. The chain has TRBV29-1 and TRBJ2-5; possible D gene TRBD1, 6 bases. CDR1 SQVTM and CDR2 ANQGSEA come from the germline V gene. Trimming removed 6 bases from V and 3 bases from J, with 14 bases in between. The CDR3 totals 13 residues.